A single sample gave rise to the 5 T cell receptor beta chains below, sequenced in a study of blood T cell repertoires in COVID-19. TCRdb's copy holds only in-frame clones and misses some; the assay was immunoSEQ multiplex PCR. The sample lists 250,000 to 350,000 clones, 70% to 90% seen once, with approximately 0.94% in the top ten. The specimen sequenced was peripheral blood. The receptor set was obtained from a human donor with COVID-19, enrolled during active disease. The donor label of this sample is uncertain.

This clone was seen once. J is TRBJ2-6 and V is TRBV27; D might be TRBD2 (5 bases). The CDR3 has 15 amino acids. Trimming shortened V by 5 bases and J by 4 bases, and 12 bases separated the two germline ends. Germline CDR1 MNHEY, CDR2 SMNVEV (reference sequence). CDR3 DNA: TGTGCCAGCAGTCTGAGGGTAGCCGGGGCCAACGTCCTGACTTTC. Amino acids: CASSLRVAGANVLTF. The full variable domain, with the rest looked up from reference TRBV27 and TRBJ2-6, is EAQVTQNPRYLITVTGKKLTVTCSQNMNHEYMSWYRQDPGLGLRQIYYSMNVEVTDKGDVPEGYKVSRKEKRNFPLILESPSPNQTSLYFCASSLRVAGANVLTFGAGSRLTVL.

The chain uses TRBV11-2 and TRBJ2-5, with 13 bases identical to TRBD2. Trimming took 2 bases from V and 5 from J; bases not matched to a gene: 11. The CDR3 consists of 18 residues. Germline CDR1 SGHAT, CDR2 FQNNGV. The CDR3 sequence: CASSLTPGLAGPGETQYF. The CDR3 nucleotides read TGTGCCAGCAGCTTAACGCCGGGACTAGCGGGACCGGGGGAGACCCAGTACTTC.

This chain joins TRBV21-1 and TRBJ1-2; no DNA check was done on the table's D call, TRBD1. TRBV21-1 is a pseudogene locus. The CDR3 length is 19 residues. CDR3 bases: TGTGCCAGCAGCAAAGGGGTGAGTCATTCTGAACAGCTTAACTATGGCTACACCTTC. It specifies CASSKGVSHSEQLNYGYTF.

The gene calls are TRBV7-2 and TRBJ1-2; D is possibly TRBD1 (5 bases). Trimming cost V 5 bases and J 2 bases, with 15 bases left between them. Germline V gene sequence: CDR1 SGHTA, CDR2 FQGNSA. The length of the CDR3 is 15 residues. CDR3 nucleotide sequence: TGTGCCAGCAGCCCTCAAACAGGTCTGAACTATGGCTACACCTTC. It specifies CASSPQTGLNYGYTF.

This clone showed up just a few times. J is TRBJ2-5 and V is TRBV3-1 (or the pseudogene TRBV3-2), with a tentative D call TRBD2 (5 bases). V was pared by 4 bases and J by 2 bases, with 14 bases between. CDR1 LGHDT and CDR2 YNNKEL come from the germline V gene (reference sequence). CDR3 length: 15 residues. CDR3 region: CASSPRDYLQETQYF. CDR3 coding DNA: TGTGCCAGCAGCCCAAGAGACTACCTACAAGAGACCCAGTACTTC.